This T cell receptor beta chain comes out of a study of immune heterogeneity within non-small cell lung tumors. Study-wide context: There was 1 tumor not otherwise specified, along with 10 non-squamous carcinomas and 4 squamous cell carcinomas.

The CDR3 runs to 12 residues. CDR1 SNHLY and CDR2 FYNNEI come from the germline V gene. On this clonotype: The antigen remains unidentified. Just one base apart from a much larger clone, this may be a read error.

Samples each supplied 450 to 650 ng of bulk tumor genomic DNA as template. Several widely spaced biopsies per primary tumor were taken during surgery. Patients had untreated, newly diagnosed non-small cell lung cancer and underwent curative surgery. Using 32 V and 13 J primers, multiplex PCR amplified TCR beta CDR3. TCRdb recomputed calls from the multiplex PCR reads with MiXCR, one row per CDR3 protein. The sample yields tens of thousands of distinct CDR3 sequences, 28% seen once. Study-wide results and limits: The repertoire of each individual patient held high-frequency T-cell receptor beta clonotypes that were largely distinct from those of other patients. Locally, T-cell clonality showed a moderate but significant correlation with tumor mutational burden measured at the same site (R 0.3 to 0.35).

The clonotype originates from a man in his forties with non-small cell lung cancer. The specimen sequenced was lung tumor tissue. V gene TRBV2 combines with J gene TRBJ2-7, with D possibly TRBD2 on 5 matching bases. The CDR3 bases are TGTGCCAGCAGACGGACTCGATACGAGCAGAACTTC. The encoded protein is CASRRTRYEQNF.